The entry below gives a single T cell receptor (beta chain) sequence along with its context. The germline V gene encodes CDR1 SGHVS and CDR2 FNYEAQ. Trimming cost V 1 base and J 2 bases; bases outside gene matches: 5. The CDR3 extends over 15 amino acids. The data stem from a study of technical replicates of blood from a few donors. Clones were sequenced by immunoSEQ multiplex PCR, and TCRdb holds only the in-frame ones, with some missing. The sample consists of fewer than 100,000 clones, around 97% of them appearing once. The sample consisted of T cells isolated from PBMCs. This receptor was taken from a human donor in good health. The V gene is TRBV7-6, the J gene TRBJ2-7; 7 nucleotides align to TRBD2. The CDR3, as DNA: TGTGCCAGCAGCTTAGTAAGCAGCGGGGCCTACGAGCAGTACTTC. Its protein product is CASSLVSSGAYEQYF.